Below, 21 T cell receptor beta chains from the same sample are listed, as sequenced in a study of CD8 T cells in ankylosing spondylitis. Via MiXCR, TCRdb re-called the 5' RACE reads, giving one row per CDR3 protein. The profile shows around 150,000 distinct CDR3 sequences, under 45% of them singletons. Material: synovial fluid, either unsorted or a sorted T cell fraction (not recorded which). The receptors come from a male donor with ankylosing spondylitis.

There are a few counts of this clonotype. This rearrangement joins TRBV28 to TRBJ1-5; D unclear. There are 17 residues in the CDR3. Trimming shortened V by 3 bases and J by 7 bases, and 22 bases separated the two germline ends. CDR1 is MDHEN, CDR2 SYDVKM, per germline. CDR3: CASSFGVGRPPRQPQHF. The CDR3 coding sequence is TGTGCCAGCAGTTTCGGGGTTGGTAGGCCCCCAAGGCAGCCCCAGCATTTT. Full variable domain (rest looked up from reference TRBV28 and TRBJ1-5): DVKVTQSSRYLVKRTGEKVFLECVQDMDHENMFWYRQDPGLGLRLIYFSYDVKMKEKGDIPEGYSVSREKKERFSLILESASTNQTSMYLCASSFGVGRPPRQPQHFGDGTRLSIL.

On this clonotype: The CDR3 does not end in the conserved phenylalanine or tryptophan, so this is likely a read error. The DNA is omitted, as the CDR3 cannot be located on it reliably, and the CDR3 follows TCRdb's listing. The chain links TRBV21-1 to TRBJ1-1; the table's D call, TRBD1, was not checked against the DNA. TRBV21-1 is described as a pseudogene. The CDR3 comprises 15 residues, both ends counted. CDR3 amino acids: CASSAYRDSNTEAFS.

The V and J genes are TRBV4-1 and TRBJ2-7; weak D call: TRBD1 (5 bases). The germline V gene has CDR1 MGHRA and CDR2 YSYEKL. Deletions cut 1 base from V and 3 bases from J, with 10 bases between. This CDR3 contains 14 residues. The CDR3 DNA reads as TGCGCCAGCAGCCAAGTTTCAGGGCGCTACGAGCAGTACTTC. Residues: CASSQVSGRYEQYF.

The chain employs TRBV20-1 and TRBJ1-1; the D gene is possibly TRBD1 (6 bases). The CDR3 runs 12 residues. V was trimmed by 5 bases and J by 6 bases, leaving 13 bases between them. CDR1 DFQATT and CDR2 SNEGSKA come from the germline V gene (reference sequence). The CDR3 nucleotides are TGCAGTGCTCACAGGGACGGGGCTGAAGCTTTCTTT. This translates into CSAHRDGAEAFF.

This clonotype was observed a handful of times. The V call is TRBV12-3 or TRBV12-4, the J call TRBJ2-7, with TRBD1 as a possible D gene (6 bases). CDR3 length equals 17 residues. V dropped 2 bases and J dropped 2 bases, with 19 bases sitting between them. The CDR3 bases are TGTGCCAGCAGTTTATATTTTGCGGCAGGGGTCCCCTACGAGCAGTACTTC. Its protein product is CASSLYFAAGVPYEQYF.

The CDR3 sequence: CATLLSGEQYF. The CDR3 DNA reads as TGCGCCACCCTTTTGAGCGGCGAGCAGTACTTC. The chain has TRBV10-2 and TRBJ2-7; D possibly corresponds to TRBD2 (5 bases). V was cut by 10 bases and J by 6 bases, with 13 bases left in between. This CDR3 has 11 residues. Germline-derived CDR1 and CDR2 are WSHSY and SAAADI.

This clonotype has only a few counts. The CDR3 region is CASSSDYNSYEQYF. The CDR3, as DNA: TGTGCCAGCAGTTCGGACTACAACTCCTACGAGCAGTACTTC. The genes are TRBV27 and TRBJ2-7; the D gene is possibly TRBD2 (6 bases). The V and J ends lost 4 bases and 0 bases respectively, with 10 bases between them. There are 14 residues in the CDR3. Germline V gene sequence: CDR1 MNHEY, CDR2 SMNVEV (reference sequence).

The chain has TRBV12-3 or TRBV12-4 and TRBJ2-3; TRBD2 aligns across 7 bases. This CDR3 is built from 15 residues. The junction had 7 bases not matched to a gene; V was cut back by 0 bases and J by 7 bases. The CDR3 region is CASSLAGRKGYTQYF. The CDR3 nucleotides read TGTGCCAGCAGTTTAGCCGGGAGGAAGGGATATACGCAGTATTTT.

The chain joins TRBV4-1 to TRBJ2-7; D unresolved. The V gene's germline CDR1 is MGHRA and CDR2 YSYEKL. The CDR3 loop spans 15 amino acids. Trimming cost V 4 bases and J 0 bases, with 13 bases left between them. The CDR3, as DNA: TGCGCCAGCAGCCGCAAGGCGATCTTCTCCTACGAGCAGTACTTC. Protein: CASSRKAIFSYEQYF.

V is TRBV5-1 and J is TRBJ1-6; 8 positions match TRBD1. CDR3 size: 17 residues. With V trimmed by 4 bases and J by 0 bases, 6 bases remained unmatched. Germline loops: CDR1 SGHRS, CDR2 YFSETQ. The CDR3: CASSARTGSSYNSPLHF. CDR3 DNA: TGCGCCAGCAGCGCCCGGACAGGGAGCTCCTATAATTCACCCCTCCACTTT.

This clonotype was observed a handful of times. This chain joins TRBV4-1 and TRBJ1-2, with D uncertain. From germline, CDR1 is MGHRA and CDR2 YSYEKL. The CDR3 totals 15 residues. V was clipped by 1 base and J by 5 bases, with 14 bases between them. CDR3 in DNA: TGCGCCAGCAGCCAAGTCGAGGGATTGGAGTATGGCTACACCTTC. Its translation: CASSQVEGLEYGYTF.

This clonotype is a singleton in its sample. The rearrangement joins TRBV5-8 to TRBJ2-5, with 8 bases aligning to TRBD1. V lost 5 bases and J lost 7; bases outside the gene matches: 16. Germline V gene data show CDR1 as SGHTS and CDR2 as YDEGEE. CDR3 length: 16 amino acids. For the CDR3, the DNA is TGTGCCAGCAGAGAGACCGGGACAGGAGTCGGGGGGACCCAGTACTTC. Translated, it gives CASRETGTGVGGTQYF.

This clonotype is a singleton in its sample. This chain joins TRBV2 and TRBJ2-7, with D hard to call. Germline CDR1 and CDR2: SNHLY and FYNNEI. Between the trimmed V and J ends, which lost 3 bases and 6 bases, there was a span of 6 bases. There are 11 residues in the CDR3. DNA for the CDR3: TGTGCCAGCAGTGACGCTGGCGAGCAGTACTTC. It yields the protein CASSDAGEQYF.

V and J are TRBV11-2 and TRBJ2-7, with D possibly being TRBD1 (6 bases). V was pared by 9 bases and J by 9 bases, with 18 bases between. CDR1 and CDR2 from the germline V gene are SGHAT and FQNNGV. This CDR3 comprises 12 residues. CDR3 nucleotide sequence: TGTGCCAGTTCACAGGGCGGTCCTTGGCAGTACTTC. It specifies CASSQGGPWQYF.

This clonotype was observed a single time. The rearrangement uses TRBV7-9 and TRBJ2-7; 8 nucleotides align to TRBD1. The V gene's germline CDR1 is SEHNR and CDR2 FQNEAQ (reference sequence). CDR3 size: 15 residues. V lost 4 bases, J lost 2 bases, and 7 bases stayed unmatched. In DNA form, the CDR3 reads TGTGCCAGCAGCTCTGGACAGGGAAATCCCTACGAGCAGTACTTC. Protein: CASSSGQGNPYEQYF.

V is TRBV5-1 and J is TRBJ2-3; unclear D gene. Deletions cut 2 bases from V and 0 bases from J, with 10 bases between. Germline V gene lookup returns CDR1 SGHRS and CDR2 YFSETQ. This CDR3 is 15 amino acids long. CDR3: CASSFTTVSTDTQYF. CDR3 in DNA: TGCGCCAGCAGCTTCACGACCGTTAGCACAGATACGCAGTATTTT.

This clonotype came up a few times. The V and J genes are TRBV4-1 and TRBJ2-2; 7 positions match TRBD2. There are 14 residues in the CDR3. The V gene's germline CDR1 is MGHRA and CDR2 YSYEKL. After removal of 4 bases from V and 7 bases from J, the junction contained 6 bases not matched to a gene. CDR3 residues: CASSLPSGGGELFF. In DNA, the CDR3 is TGCGCCAGCAGCCTACCGTCGGGAGGCGGGGAGCTGTTTTTT.

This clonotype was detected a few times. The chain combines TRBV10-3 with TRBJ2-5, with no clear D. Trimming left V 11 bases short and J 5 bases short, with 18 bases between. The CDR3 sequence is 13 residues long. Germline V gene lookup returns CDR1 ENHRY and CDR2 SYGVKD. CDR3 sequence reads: CASGHPRWETQYF. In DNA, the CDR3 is TGTGCCTCCGGCCACCCGAGGTGGGAGACCCAGTACTTC.

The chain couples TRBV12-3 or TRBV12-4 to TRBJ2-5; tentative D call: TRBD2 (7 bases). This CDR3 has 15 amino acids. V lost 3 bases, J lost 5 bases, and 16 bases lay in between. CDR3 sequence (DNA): TGTGCCAGCAGTTTGGGGGGGCTAGCTGGGGAGACCCAGTACTTC. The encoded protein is CASSLGGLAGETQYF.

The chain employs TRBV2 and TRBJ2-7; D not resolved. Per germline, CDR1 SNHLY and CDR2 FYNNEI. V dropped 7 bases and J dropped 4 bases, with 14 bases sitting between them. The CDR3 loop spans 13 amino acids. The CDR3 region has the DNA TGTGCCAGCAACTGGGCAGCCCAATACGAGCAGTACTTC. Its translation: CASNWAAQYEQYF.

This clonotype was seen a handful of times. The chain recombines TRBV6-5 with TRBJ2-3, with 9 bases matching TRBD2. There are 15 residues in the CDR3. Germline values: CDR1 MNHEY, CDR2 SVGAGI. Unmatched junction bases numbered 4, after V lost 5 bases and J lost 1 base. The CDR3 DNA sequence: TGTGCCAGCAGTAACTTAGCGGGGGGCACAGATACGCAGTATTTT. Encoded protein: CASSNLAGGTDTQYF.